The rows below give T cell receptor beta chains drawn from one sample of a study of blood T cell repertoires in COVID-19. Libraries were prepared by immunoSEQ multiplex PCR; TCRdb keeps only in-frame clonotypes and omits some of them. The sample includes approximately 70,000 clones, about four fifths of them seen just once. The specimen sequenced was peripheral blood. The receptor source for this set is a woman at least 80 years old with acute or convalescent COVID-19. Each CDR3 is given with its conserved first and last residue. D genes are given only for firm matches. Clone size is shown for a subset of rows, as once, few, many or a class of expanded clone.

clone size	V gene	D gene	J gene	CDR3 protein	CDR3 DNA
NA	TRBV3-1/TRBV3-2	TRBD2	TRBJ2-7	CASSQVVGGTSEQYF	TGTGCCAGCAGCCAAGTTGTCGGGGGGACGTCCGAGCAGTACTTC
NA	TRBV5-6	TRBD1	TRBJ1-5	CASSFWTGHRGSNQPQHF	TGTGCCAGCAGCTTCTGGACAGGCCACCGGGGAAGCAATCAGCCCCAGCATTTT
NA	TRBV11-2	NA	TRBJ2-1	CASSLRLTYNEQFF	TGTGCCAGCAGCTTACGACTAACCTACAATGAGCAGTTCTTC
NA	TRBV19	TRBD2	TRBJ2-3	CASSRLAGGDRSTDTQYF	TGTGCCAGTTCTCGGTTAGCGGGGGGGGATAGAAGCACAGATACGCAGTATTTT
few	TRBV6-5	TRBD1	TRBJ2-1	CASSDSTGYDEQFF	TGTGCCAGCAGTGACTCGACAGGGTACGATGAGCAGTTCTTC
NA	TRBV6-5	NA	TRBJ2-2	CASRWTFANTGELFF	TGTGCCAGCAGATGGACATTCGCGAACACCGGGGAGCTGTTTTTT
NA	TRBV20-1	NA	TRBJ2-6	CSASRSGANVLTF	TGCAGTGCTAGTCGCTCTGGGGCCAACGTCCTGACTTTC
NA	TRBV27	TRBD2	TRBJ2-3	CASRRPGLARTDTQYF	TGTGCCAGCAGACGCCCGGGACTAGCGCGCACAGATACGCAGTATTTT
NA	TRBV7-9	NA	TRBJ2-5	CASVRAVQETQYF	TGTGCCAGCGTTCGCGCTGTTCAAGAGACCCAGTACTTC
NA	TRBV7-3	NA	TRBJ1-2	CASSLTRETNYGYTF	TGTGCCAGCAGCTTAACTCGCGAGACAAACTATGGCTACACCTTC
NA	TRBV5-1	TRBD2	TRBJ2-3	CASSRGGQLADTQYF	TGCGCCAGCTCGCGGGGGGGACAGCTGGCAGATACGCAGTATTTT
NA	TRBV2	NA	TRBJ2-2	CASSVATRRELFF	TGTGCCAGCAGCGTCGCAACCAGGCGCGAGCTGTTTTTT